This entry lists 24 T cell receptor beta chains sequenced from one sample in a study of tumor-infiltrating lymphocytes in localized non-small cell lung cancer. Method: immunoSEQ multiplex PCR; TCRdb's copy keeps in-frame clones and lacks some. The sample holds 9,000 to 15,000 clones, about three quarters seen once. The sample comprised uninvolved lung tissue not adjacent to the tumor. Source of these receptors: a human donor with non-small cell lung cancer.

The rearrangement links TRBV7-8 to TRBJ1-1; 9 bases map to TRBD1. J lost 7 bases, V lost 5 bases, and 11 bases had no gene match. Germline lookup yields CDR1 SGHVS and CDR2 FQNEAQ. The CDR3 is 15 residues long. The CDR3 is CASSPHRGHRGEAFF. The CDR3 DNA reads as TGTGCCAGCAGCCCCCACAGGGGGCATAGGGGTGAAGCTTTCTTT.

This clone has a handful of counts. The chain uses TRBV28 and TRBJ2-6; D ambiguous. The CDR3 consists of 16 residues. V was clipped by 7 bases and J by 4 bases, with 17 bases between them. The germline CDR1 and CDR2 sequences are MDHEN and SYDVKM. The CDR3, as DNA: TGTGCCAGCACTCTAAACCCCGTGTCCGGGGCCAACGTCCTGACTTTC. It codes for CASTLNPVSGANVLTF.

This sequence joins TRBV5-6 and TRBJ2-2; tentative D call: TRBD2 (5 bases). CDR3 length: 14 residues. Germline V CDR1 and CDR2: SGHDT, YYEEEE. The CDR3 region has the DNA TGTGCTGCTGAAAGTCGGACTAACACCGGGGAGCTGTTTTTT. As protein: CAAESRTNTGELFF.

Judged by abundance, this clone is large. The chain couples TRBV6-6 to TRBJ2-1; possibly TRBD1 or TRBD2 for D (5 bases each). Germline V gene data show CDR1 as MNHNY and CDR2 as SVGAGI (reference sequence). The CDR3 is 14 residues long. With 0 bases removed from V and 8 bases from J, the gap between germline ends came to 11 bases. This CDR3 reads CASSYSSGTDEQFF. The DNA of the CDR3 is TGTGCCAGCAGTTACTCGTCAGGGACGGATGAGCAGTTCTTC.

This clone occurred once. The chain recombines TRBV7-9 with TRBJ2-7; TRBD1 agrees at 8 bases. Germline loops: CDR1 SEHNR, CDR2 FQNEAQ (reference sequence). The CDR3 has 14 amino acids. V trimming: 4 bases; J trimming: 3 bases; junction bases outside the gene matches: 5. The CDR3 DNA sequence: TGTGCCAGCAGCTACAGGGGGAAAGACTACGAGCAGTACTTC. It translates to CASSYRGKDYEQYF.

V is TRBV4-1 and J is TRBJ1-4; D possibly corresponds to TRBD1 (5 bases). The V gene's germline CDR1 is MGHRA and CDR2 YSYEKL. V lost 1 base and J 17 bases, leaving 11 bases between the germline ends. The CDR3 totals 11 residues. CDR3 residues: CASSQGRDQFF. The DNA of the CDR3 is TGCGCCAGCAGCCAAGGTCGGGACCAATTTTTT.

J is TRBJ2-7 and V is TRBV5-1, with TRBD1 matching 10 bases. CDR3 length: 15 amino acids. Germline V gene sequence: CDR1 SGHRS, CDR2 YFSETQ. V was pared by 4 bases and J by 1 base, with 5 bases of the junction left unmatched. The DNA for the CDR3 is TGCGCCAGCAGCCGCGACAGGGGGCCTTCCTACGAGCAGTACTTC. Residues: CASSRDRGPSYEQYF.

The chain couples TRBV27 to TRBJ2-5; D might be TRBD1 (6 bases). This CDR3 spans 15 amino acids. Germline assignment: CDR1 MNHEY and CDR2 SMNVEV (reference sequence). Deletions cut 3 bases from V and 2 bases from J, with 13 bases between. CDR3 loop: CASSFRDTKQETQYF. Written as DNA, the CDR3 is TGTGCCAGCAGTTTCCGGGACACCAAACAAGAGACCCAGTACTTC.

The chain employs TRBV4-3 and TRBJ2-6; 7 nucleotides agree with TRBD1. V shed 3 bases and J 3 bases; nucleotides not matched to a gene: 8. The CDR3 contains 17 residues. The germline V gene has CDR1 LGHNA and CDR2 YSLEER. CDR3 region: CASSHLTGNFGANVLTF. The CDR3 DNA reads as TGCGCCAGCAGCCATCTGACAGGGAACTTTGGGGCCAACGTCCTGACTTTC.

V and J are TRBV30 and TRBJ1-1; possibly TRBD1 for D (5 bases). V was cut by 3 bases and J by 1 base, with 9 bases left in between. CDR1 and CDR2 from the germline V gene are GTSNPN and SVGIG (reference sequence). The CDR3 is 13 amino acids. CDR3 DNA: TGTGCCTGGAGCTGGGGGAGGAACACTGAAGCTTTCTTT. It encodes CAWSWGRNTEAFF.

The chain links TRBV7-8 to TRBJ2-5; D is ambiguous. The V end lost 5 bases, the J end lost 0 bases, and 7 bases lay between the germline ends. Looked up from germline, CDR1 is SGHVS and CDR2 is FQNEAQ. This CDR3 is 13 amino acids long. DNA for the CDR3: TGTGCCAGCAGCCTCGGAAACCAAGAGACCCAGTACTTC. Translated, it gives CASSLGNQETQYF.

The chain carries TRBV5-1 and TRBJ2-5; 8 bases are shared with TRBD2. Germline CDR1 reads SGHRS; CDR2 reads YFSETQ. This CDR3 has 14 amino acids. V was pared by 3 bases and J by 2 bases, with 3 bases of the junction left unmatched. The CDR3 sequence: CASSWRGEQETQYF. The CDR3 nucleotides read TGCGCCAGCAGCTGGCGGGGGGAGCAAGAGACCCAGTACTTC.

The chain links TRBV5-1 to TRBJ2-3, with 7 bases fitting TRBD2. Trimming removed 1 base from V and 5 bases from J; junction bases left unmatched: 7. Germline V gene sequence: CDR1 SGHRS, CDR2 YFSETQ. This CDR3 is built from 15 residues. CDR3 sequence (DNA): TGCGCCAGCAGCTTGCCCAGAGGCGGGGGAGATACGCAGTATTTT. Protein product: CASSLPRGGGDTQYF. Drawing the rest from reference TRBV5-1 and TRBJ2-3, the complete variable domain is KAGVTQTPRYLIKTRGQQVTLSCSPISGHRSVSWYQQTPGQGLQFLFEYFSETQRNKGNFPGRFSGRQFSNSRSEMNVSTLELGDSALYLCASSLPRGGGDTQYFGPGTRLTVL.

This chain links TRBV9 with TRBJ2-5; D remains unclear. V was clipped by 0 bases and J by 7 bases, with 16 bases between them. The CDR3 length is 15 residues. Germline V gene sequence: CDR1 SGDLS, CDR2 YYNGEE. CDR3 sequence: CASSVGDSTEWTQYF. CDR3 nucleotides: TGTGCCAGCAGCGTAGGGGATTCAACCGAGTGGACCCAGTACTTC. The full variable domain, with the rest looked up from reference TRBV9 and TRBJ2-5, is DSGVTQTPKHLITATGQRVTLRCSPRSGDLSVYWYQQSLDQGLQFLIQYYNGEERAKGNILERFSAQQFPDLHSELNLSSLELGDSALYFCASSVGDSTEWTQYFGPGTRLLVL.

This clone came up once. The rearrangement joins TRBV5-5 to TRBJ1-1; 7 bases line up with TRBD1. Per the germline V gene, CDR1 is SGHKS and CDR2 is YYEKEE (reference sequence). This CDR3 has 13 residues. After removal of 7 bases from V and 3 bases from J, the junction contained 6 bases not matched to a gene. The CDR3 here is CASSRQGYTEAFF. The DNA for the CDR3 is TGTGCCAGCTCCCGACAGGGATACACTGAAGCTTTCTTT.

The chain couples TRBV5-4 to TRBJ2-7, with 8 bases matching TRBD1. Germline V lookup: CDR1 SGHNT, CDR2 YYREEE (reference sequence). V shed 4 bases and J 1 base; nucleotides not matched to a gene: 7. This CDR3 spans 15 amino acids. CDR3 loop: CASSPGTGRSYEQYF. In DNA, the CDR3 is TGTGCCAGCAGCCCGGGGACAGGAAGGTCCTACGAGCAGTACTTC.

The V gene is TRBV20-1, the J gene TRBJ2-5; D is perhaps TRBD2 (5 bases). This CDR3 is built from 11 residues. CDR1 DFQATT and CDR2 SNEGSKA come from the germline V gene (reference sequence). Trimming cost V 5 bases and J 5 bases, with 9 bases left between them. CDR3 in DNA: TGCAGTGCTGAGCCGGGGGAGACCCAGTACTTC. Its translation: CSAEPGETQYF.

V gene TRBV29-1 combines with J gene TRBJ1-2; D ambiguous. Trimming left V 3 bases short and J 9 bases short, with 11 bases between. This CDR3 is 11 amino acids long. Per germline, CDR1 SQVTM and CDR2 ANQGSEA. Written as DNA, the CDR3 is TGCAGCGTTGAGGAGGCTTTTCGCTACACCTTC. This sequence encodes CSVEEAFRYTF.

The sample holds a few counts of this clone. The rearrangement links TRBV29-1 to TRBJ2-3; D might be TRBD1 or TRBD2, each matching 6 bases. The CDR3 extends over 12 amino acids. With 7 bases removed from V and 5 bases from J, the gap between germline ends came to 13 bases. The V gene's germline CDR1 is SQVTM and CDR2 ANQGSEA. The CDR3 DNA follows: TGCAGCGCCCGGGGGCAAATAGATACGCAGTATTTT. Its translation is CSARGQIDTQYF.

The chain combines TRBV7-2 with TRBJ2-5; 8 positions match TRBD2. The CDR3 contains 14 residues. The J segment lost 4 bases and the V segment lost 2 bases, leaving 3 bases of the junction unmatched. Germline CDR1 and CDR2: SGHTA and FQGNSA. CDR3 nucleotides: TGTGCCAGCAGCTTACAGACTAGCGCAGAGACCCAGTACTTC. This encodes CASSLQTSAETQYF.

This rearrangement joins TRBV2 to TRBJ2-6; D not resolved. The germline CDR1 and CDR2 sequences are SNHLY and FYNNEI. The CDR3 has 13 residues. Trimming stripped 4 bases from V and 2 bases from J, with 3 bases between. The CDR3 DNA reads as TGTGCCAGCAGTGGTGCTGGGGCCAACGTCCTGACTTTC. Its translation: CASSGAGANVLTF.

The rearrangement uses TRBV7-2 and TRBJ1-2; no definite D call. Trimming removed 1 base from V and 5 bases from J, with 8 bases in between. CDR3 size: 13 residues. CDR1 and CDR2 from the germline V gene are SGHTA and FQGNSA. CDR3 region: CASSLGLGYGYTF. CDR3 nucleotides: TGTGCCAGCAGCTTAGGTCTGGGTTATGGCTACACCTTC.

This clone was seen a few times. The rearrangement links TRBV29-1 to TRBJ1-4; tentative D call: TRBD1 (5 bases). The CDR3 extends over 16 amino acids. Germline V CDR1 and CDR2: SQVTM, ANQGSEA. Trimming took 7 bases from V and 2 from J, leaving 20 bases between them. The CDR3 region is CSAQGVLQGTNEKLFF. The DNA for the CDR3 is TGCAGCGCCCAAGGGGTTTTGCAGGGTACTAATGAAAAACTGTTTTTT.

The chain uses TRBV11-2 and TRBJ1-1; D possibly corresponds to TRBD1 (5 bases). Germline CDR1 reads SGHAT; CDR2 reads FQNNGV. The CDR3 has 16 amino acids. V was clipped by 1 base and J by 8 bases, with 20 bases between them. Written as DNA, the CDR3 is TGTGCCAGCAGCTTAGGCCGGGGGACTGATTTGAGCGAAGCTTTCTTT. Translated, it gives CASSLGRGTDLSEAFF.